These 10 T cell receptor beta chains share one sample of origin, sequenced in a study of Ad26.COV2.S vaccination and SARS-CoV-2 variants. Treatment meaning: about 20 received Ad26.COV2.S at low or high dose, single or two shots; about 5 received placebo; per-sample allocation not given. Day 63 after the first injection of vaccine or placebo was the sampling time. The data were produced by immunoSEQ multiplex PCR, yet TCRdb's version contains in-frame clones alone and is incomplete. The sample has a few hundred thousand clones, 83% seen once. Here the sequenced sample was peripheral blood, taken in a trial of Ad26.COV2.S vaccine versus placebo. The receptor source for this set is a person aged 18 to 59 who received the Ad26.COV2.S COVID-19 vaccine or a placebo.

The chain couples TRBV19 to TRBJ1-2, with 8 bases matching TRBD1. CDR1 and CDR2 (germline): LNHDA, SQIVND (reference sequence). V lost 10 bases, J lost 0 bases, and 4 bases stayed unmatched. The CDR3 loop spans 13 amino acids. CDR3 nucleotide sequence: TGTGCCACCGGACAGGGATCTAACTATGGCTACACCTTC. It encodes CATGQGSNYGYTF. The full variable domain, in which reference TRBV19 and TRBJ1-2 provide the parts outside the CDR3, is DGGITQSPKYLFRKEGQNVTLSCEQNLNHDAMYWYRQDPGQGLRLIYYSQIVNDFQKGDIAEGYSVSREKKESFPLTVTSAQKNPTAFYLCATGQGSNYGYTFGSGTRLTVV.

The chain employs TRBV18 and TRBJ2-1, with TRBD1 identical over 10 bases. This CDR3 contains 15 residues. The germline CDR1 and CDR2 sequences are KGHSH and LQKENI. J lost 7 bases, V lost 3 bases, and 6 bases had no gene match. CDR3: CASSPFGTGVNEQFF. The CDR3 bases are TGTGCCAGCTCACCGTTTGGGACAGGGGTGAATGAGCAGTTCTTC. The full variable domain, with the rest looked up from reference TRBV18 and TRBJ2-1, is NAGVMQNPRHLVRRRGQEARLRCSPMKGHSHVYWYRQLPEEGLKFMVYLQKENIIDESGMPKERFSAEFPKEGPSILRIQQVVRGDSAAYFCASSPFGTGVNEQFFGPGTRLTVL.

This rearrangement joins TRBV4-1 to TRBJ1-1, with a weak D call TRBD1 (5 bases). The V gene's germline CDR1 is MGHRA and CDR2 YSYEKL. CDR3 length: 12 amino acids. V lost 0 bases to trimming and J lost 12 bases, with 11 bases between them. CDR3 loop: CASSQEGGISFF. The DNA of the CDR3 is TGCGCCAGCAGCCAAGAGGGGGGAATTTCTTTCTTT.

With respect to this clone: In the same sample, other DNA sequences code for this CDR3. The CDR3 loop is CSVGGYTF. DNA for the CDR3: TGCAGCGTCGGTGGCTACACCTTC. The chain recombines TRBV29-1 with TRBJ1-2; no reliable D call. This CDR3 comprises 8 residues. Germline CDR1 SQVTM, CDR2 ANQGSEA. The V end was cut by 6 bases, the J end by 7 bases, with 3 bases between.

The chain has TRBV18 and TRBJ1-1; D is undetermined. Germline CDR1 and CDR2: KGHSH and LQKENI. The CDR3 spans 13 residues. Between the trimmed V and J ends, which lost 3 bases and 4 bases, there was a span of 9 bases. Written as DNA, the CDR3 is TGTGCCAGCTCACCCATGGAGGGCACTGAAGCTTTCTTT. This codes for CASSPMEGTEAFF.

V is TRBV3-1 (or the pseudogene TRBV3-2) and J is TRBJ1-1; unclear D gene. Germline CDR1 is LGHDT and CDR2 is YNNKEL (reference sequence). The CDR3 runs 15 residues. V lost 7 bases to trimming and J lost 2 bases, with 17 bases between them. The CDR3 here is CASTSSWIINTEAFF. The CDR3 DNA is TGTGCCAGCACCTCCTCTTGGATTATTAACACTGAAGCTTTCTTT.

V gene TRBV7-9 combines with J gene TRBJ2-1; tentatively, D is TRBD1 or TRBD2 (5 bases each). The germline V gene encodes CDR1 SEHNR and CDR2 FQNEAQ (reference sequence). This CDR3 has 15 amino acids. Trimming took off 3 bases at V and 2 bases at J, with 11 bases between the two ends. CDR3 DNA sequence: TGTGCCAGCAGCTTTCCTAGGGGAGCCTACAATGAGCAGTTCTTC. As protein: CASSFPRGAYNEQFF.

The chain recombines TRBV4-1 with TRBJ1-2; D gene uncertain. The CDR3 contains 14 residues. V dropped 4 bases and J dropped 0 bases, with 9 bases sitting between them. Looked up from germline, CDR1 is MGHRA and CDR2 is YSYEKL. CDR3 sequence reads: CASSPQLANYGYTF. DNA for the CDR3: TGCGCCAGCAGCCCTCAATTGGCTAACTATGGCTACACCTTC.

The V gene is TRBV7-9, the J gene TRBJ2-7, with TRBD1 matching over 7 bases. This CDR3 has 17 residues. The ends lost 4 bases at V and 0 bases at J; junction bases unmatched: 12. Germline V gives CDR1 SEHNR, CDR2 FQNEAQ (reference sequence). CDR3 protein: CASSSPVGRGNSYEQYF. The DNA of the CDR3 is TGTGCCAGCAGCTCTCCAGTGGGCAGGGGGAACTCCTACGAGCAGTACTTC.

This clone was observed once. The chain links TRBV27 to TRBJ2-5; D is possibly TRBD1 (5 bases). The ends were cut back, 8 bases at V and 5 bases at J, with 9 bases in the middle. CDR3 size: 11 residues. Germline V CDR1 and CDR2: MNHEY, SMNVEV (reference sequence). CDR3 amino acids: CASLKGETQYF. The CDR3 DNA is TGTGCCAGCCTAAAGGGGGAGACCCAGTACTTC.